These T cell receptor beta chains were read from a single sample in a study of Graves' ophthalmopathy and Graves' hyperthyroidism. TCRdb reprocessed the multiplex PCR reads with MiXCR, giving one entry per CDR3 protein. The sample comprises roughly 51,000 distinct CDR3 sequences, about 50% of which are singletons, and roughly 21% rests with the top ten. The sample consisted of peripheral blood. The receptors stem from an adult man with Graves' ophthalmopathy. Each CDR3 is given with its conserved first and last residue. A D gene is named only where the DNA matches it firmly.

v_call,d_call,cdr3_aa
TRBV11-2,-,CASSFAFTDYGYTF
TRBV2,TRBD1,CASSTGTGSGNTIYF
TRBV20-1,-,CSALWLTDTQYF
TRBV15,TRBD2,CATSRDSGWGGGTLTGELFF
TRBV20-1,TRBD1,CSASQPGQGYYEQYF
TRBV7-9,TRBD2,CASSTLAGEIADTQYF
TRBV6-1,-,CASSEADRAYEQYF
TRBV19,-,CASSPSEGGTDTQYF
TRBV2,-,CASNNPYEQYF
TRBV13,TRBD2,CASSLDSGRTTDTQYF
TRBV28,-,CASSLIRPSGNTIYF
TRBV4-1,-,CASSQVQGLKETQYF
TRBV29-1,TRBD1,CSVVVGTGVIYEQYF
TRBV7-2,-,CASSLVTSEQYF
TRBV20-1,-,CSASGNHYGYTF
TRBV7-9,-,CASSDNSVGGEQYF
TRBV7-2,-,CASSLGPGNYEQYF
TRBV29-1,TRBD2,CSVEGGLAGEGETQYF
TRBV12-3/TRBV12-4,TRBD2,CASSLRGVTDTQYF
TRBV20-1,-,CSAPKNQGSDEQYF
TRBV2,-,CASSPGFGNKETQHF
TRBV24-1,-,CATSDGRRGSNQPQHF
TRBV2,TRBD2,CASSLKRGLAGGPPHPDTQYF
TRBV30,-,CAWSGRAHNAKLFF
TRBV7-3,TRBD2,CASSTGLAGGGGELFF
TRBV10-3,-,CAISTGTSTDTQYF
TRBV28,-,CASSLFNF
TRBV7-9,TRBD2,CASSPRQWGGSYNEQFF
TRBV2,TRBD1,CASSEGTGYFKQYF
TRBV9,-,CASSVGTDTIYF
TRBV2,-,CASSDDTTDTQYF
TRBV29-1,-,CSVEATTLGDTQYF
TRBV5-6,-,CASSTTGANTIYF
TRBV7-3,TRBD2,CASSPQTSGYEQYF
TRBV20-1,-,CSARAPDGGTGELFF
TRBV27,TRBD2,CASRMMGGSRTDTQYF
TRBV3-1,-,CASSQREFEPQHF